This T cell receptor beta chain was captured in a study of T cells in Graves' hyperthyroidism and ophthalmopathy. The CDR3 totals 16 residues. Germline loops: CDR1 KGHSH, CDR2 LQKENI. The V gene lost 6 bases and the J gene lost 2 bases, with 16 bases spanning the gap. Amplification of TCR beta CDR3 regions was performed using RNA transcripts as template. The HTBI primer set drove a first-round RT-PCR of the TCR CDR3. TCRdb re-analysed the multiplex PCR reads in MiXCR, keeping a single row per CDR3 protein. This sample has around 370,000 distinct CDR3 sequences; less than 20% occur once, and the top ten carry 40%.

This chain connects TRBV18 to TRBJ2-2; D is ambiguous. The clonotype comes from a man younger than 30 with Graves' ophthalmopathy. Sequencing input: blood. The CDR3 DNA follows: TGTGCCAGCTCCGGTGTTCCGGCGCAAAACACCGGGGAGCTGTTTTTT. As protein: CASSGVPAQNTGELFF.